A single sample gave rise to the 6 T cell receptor beta chains below, sequenced in a study of cytomegalovirus exposure and HLA in healthy donors. The PCR made use of 60 Vbeta and 13 Jbeta primers. Generated by immunoSEQ multiplex PCR, the TCRdb table keeps only in-frame clones and is missing some. The table records some 120,000 clones, 81% of them present only once. The material sequenced was PBMCs. The source of these receptors is a man younger than 35 in good health and CMV-seropositive.

The V and J genes are TRBV10-3 and TRBJ2-5; 8 nucleotides agree with TRBD1. V lost 3 bases, J lost 3 bases, and 6 bases stayed unmatched. Looked up from germline, CDR1 is ENHRY and CDR2 is SYGVKD. The CDR3 totals 15 residues. CDR3 in amino acids: CAISEPLTGEETQYF. The CDR3 nucleotides are TGTGCCATCAGTGAACCTCTGACAGGGGAAGAGACCCAGTACTTC.

The genes are TRBV14 and TRBJ1-3, with D perhaps TRBD1 (6 bases). The CDR3 is 17 residues long. CDR1 and CDR2 from the germline V gene are SGHDN and FVKESK. The ends were cut back, 4 bases at V and 3 bases at J, with 19 bases in the middle. The DNA for the CDR3 is TGTGCCAGCAGCCGCGGTCTTGGGGGCTCGGGTGGAAACACCATATATTTT. This codes for CASSRGLGGSGGNTIYF. Supplemented by reference TRBV14 and TRBJ1-3, the full variable domain reads EAGVTQFPSHSVIEKGQTVTLRCDPISGHDNLYWYRRVMGKEIKFLLHFVKESKQDESGMPNNRFLAERTGGTYSTLKVQPAELEDSGVYFCASSRGLGGSGGNTIYFGEGSWLTVV.

The V call is TRBV2, the J call TRBJ2-6; D is unresolved. Germline V gene lookup returns CDR1 SNHLY and CDR2 FYNNEI. The V gene lost 7 bases and the J gene lost 2 bases, with 3 bases spanning the gap. The CDR3 loop spans 12 amino acids. The CDR3 protein is CASTPGANVLTF. In DNA, the CDR3 is TGTGCCAGCACTCCTGGGGCCAACGTCCTGACTTTC. Together with reference TRBV2 and TRBJ2-6, the CDR3 gives the full variable domain: EPEVTQTPSHQVTQMGQEVILRCVPISNHLYFYWYRQILGQKVEFLVSFYNNEISEKSEIFDDQFSVERPDGSNFTLKIRSTKLEDSAMYFCASTPGANVLTFGAGSRLTVL.

V and J are TRBV6-1 and TRBJ1-1, with 8 bases aligning to TRBD1. CDR3 size: 13 residues. V shed 5 bases and J 9 bases; nucleotides not matched to a gene: 8. Germline CDR1 and CDR2: MNHNS and SASEGT. The chain's CDR3 is CASSYGGQDKAFF. Written as DNA, the CDR3 is TGTGCCAGCAGTTATGGGGGACAGGATAAAGCTTTCTTT.

V is TRBV4-1 and J is TRBJ2-3; 9 nucleotides agree with TRBD1. Germline trimming cut 0 bases from V and 0 bases from J; bases unmatched to any gene: 10. The CDR3 has 19 residues. Germline V CDR1 and CDR2: MGHRA, YSYEKL. The CDR3 DNA follows: TGCGCCAGCAGCCAAGATGGGATACAGGGGGCGGCTAGCACAGATACGCAGTATTTT. Protein sequence: CASSQDGIQGAASTDTQYF.

The DNA for the CDR3 is TGCGCCAGCAGCTACGGGGTGAACACTGAAGCTTTCTTT. It encodes CASSYGVNTEAFF. The chain carries TRBV5-1 and TRBJ1-1; the D is unclear. The CDR3 consists of 13 residues. CDR1 and CDR2 (germline): SGHRS, YFSETQ. V lost 3 bases and J 0 bases, leaving 6 bases between the germline ends.